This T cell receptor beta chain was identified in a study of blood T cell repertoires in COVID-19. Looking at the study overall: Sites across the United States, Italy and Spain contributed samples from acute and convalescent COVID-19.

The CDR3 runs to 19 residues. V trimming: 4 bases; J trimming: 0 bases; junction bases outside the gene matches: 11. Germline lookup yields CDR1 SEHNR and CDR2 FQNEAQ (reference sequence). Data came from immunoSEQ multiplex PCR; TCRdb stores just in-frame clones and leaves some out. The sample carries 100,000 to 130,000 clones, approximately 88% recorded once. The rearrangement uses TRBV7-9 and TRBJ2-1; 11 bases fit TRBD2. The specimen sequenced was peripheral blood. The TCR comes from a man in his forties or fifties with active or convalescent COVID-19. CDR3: CASSSTSGTGRSSYNEQFF. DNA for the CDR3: TGTGCCAGCAGCTCGACTAGCGGGACAGGTCGGAGCTCCTACAATGAGCAGTTCTTC.